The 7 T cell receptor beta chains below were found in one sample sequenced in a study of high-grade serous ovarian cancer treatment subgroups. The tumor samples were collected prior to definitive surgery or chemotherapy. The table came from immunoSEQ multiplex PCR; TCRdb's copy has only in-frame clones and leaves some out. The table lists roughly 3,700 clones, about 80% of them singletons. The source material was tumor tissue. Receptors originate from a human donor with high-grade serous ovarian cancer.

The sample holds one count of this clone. Here the CDR3 reads CASSPPASRYEQYF. DNA for the CDR3: TGTGCCAGCTCACCACCTGCTAGCCGGTACGAGCAGTACTTC. This sequence joins TRBV18 and TRBJ2-5; TRBD2 is a possible D gene (5 bases). The closer fit of TRBJ2-7 to the DNA end suggests the J call may be wrong. This CDR3 has 14 residues. The V gene's germline CDR1 is KGHSH and CDR2 LQKENI.

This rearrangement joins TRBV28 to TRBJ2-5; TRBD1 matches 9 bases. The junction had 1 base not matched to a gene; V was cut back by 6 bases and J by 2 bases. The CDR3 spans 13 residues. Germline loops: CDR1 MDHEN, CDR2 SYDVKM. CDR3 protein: CASRGQGQETQYF. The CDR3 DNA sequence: TGTGCCAGCAGGGGACAGGGACAAGAGACCCAGTACTTC.

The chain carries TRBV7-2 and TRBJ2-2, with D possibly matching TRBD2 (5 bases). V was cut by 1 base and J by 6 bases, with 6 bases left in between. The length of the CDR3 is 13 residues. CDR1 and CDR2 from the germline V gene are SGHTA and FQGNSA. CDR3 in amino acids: CASSLGAAGELFF. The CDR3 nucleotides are TGTGCCAGCAGCTTAGGAGCGGCCGGGGAGCTGTTTTTT.

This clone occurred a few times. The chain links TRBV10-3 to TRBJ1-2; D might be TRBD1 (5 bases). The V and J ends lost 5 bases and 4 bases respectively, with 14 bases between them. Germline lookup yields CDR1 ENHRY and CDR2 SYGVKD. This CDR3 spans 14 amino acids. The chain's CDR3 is CAISWDSLSYGYTF. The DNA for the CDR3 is TGTGCCATCAGTTGGGACTCCTTGAGCTATGGCTACACCTTC.

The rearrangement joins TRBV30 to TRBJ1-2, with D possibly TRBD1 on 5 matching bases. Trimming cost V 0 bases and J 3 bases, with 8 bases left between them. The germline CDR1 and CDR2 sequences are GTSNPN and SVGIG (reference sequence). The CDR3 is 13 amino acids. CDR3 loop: CAWSVGVYYGYTF. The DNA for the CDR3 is TGTGCCTGGAGTGTAGGGGTTTACTATGGCTACACCTTC.

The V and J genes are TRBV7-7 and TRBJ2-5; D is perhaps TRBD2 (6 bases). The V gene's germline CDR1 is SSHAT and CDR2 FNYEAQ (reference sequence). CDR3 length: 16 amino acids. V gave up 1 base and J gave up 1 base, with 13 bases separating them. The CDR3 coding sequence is TGTGCCAGCAGCTTAGGGCTGGCCGGGGGCCAAGAGACCCAGTACTTC. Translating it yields CASSLGLAGGQETQYF.

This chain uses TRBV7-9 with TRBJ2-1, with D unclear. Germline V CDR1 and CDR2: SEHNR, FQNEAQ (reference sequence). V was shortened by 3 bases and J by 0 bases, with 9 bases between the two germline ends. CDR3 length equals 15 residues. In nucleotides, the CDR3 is TGTGCCAGCAGCTTGGAGACGTCCTCCTACAATGAGCAGTTCTTC. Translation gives CASSLETSSYNEQFF. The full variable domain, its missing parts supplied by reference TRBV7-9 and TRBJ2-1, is DTGVSQNPRHKITKRGQNVTFRCDPISEHNRLYWYRQTLGQGPEFLTYFQNEAQLEKSRLLSDRFSAERPKGSFSTLEIQRTEQGDSAMYLCASSLETSSYNEQFFGPGTRLTVL.